One sample yielded the 9 T cell receptor beta chains listed below, sequenced in a study of cytomegalovirus exposure and HLA in healthy donors. The PCR contained 60 Vbeta and 13 Jbeta primers. Only in-frame clones appear in the TCRdb table, and some are missing; sequencing was by immunoSEQ multiplex PCR. In the table there are around 130,000 clones, roughly 79% of which are singletons. Sequencing input: PBMCs. These TCRs come from a man aged 30-40 years in good health and CMV-seronegative.

The chain has TRBV7-9 and TRBJ2-1, with D maybe TRBD2 (5 bases). Deletions cut 5 bases from V and 2 bases from J, with 16 bases between. There are 16 residues in the CDR3. Germline lookup yields CDR1 SEHNR and CDR2 FQNEAQ (reference sequence). The CDR3 sequence: CASSPVTRVTYNEQFF. CDR3 DNA sequence: TGTGCCAGCAGCCCCGTGACGAGGGTTACCTACAATGAGCAGTTCTTC.

V gene TRBV5-1 combines with J gene TRBJ1-1; a weak D match, TRBD1 (5 bases). The V end lost 4 bases, the J end lost 4 bases, and 14 bases lay between the germline ends. Germline CDR1 and CDR2: SGHRS and YFSETQ. The CDR3 sequence is 14 residues long. The CDR3 sequence is CASSTGRQGTEAFF. In DNA form, the CDR3 reads TGCGCCAGCAGCACCGGGCGGCAGGGCACTGAAGCTTTCTTT.

The rearrangement uses TRBV30 and TRBJ2-1, with a possible D match to TRBD1 (6 bases). Trimming cost V 4 bases and J 1 base, with 8 bases left between them. CDR3 length: 13 amino acids. The germline V gene has CDR1 GTSNPN and CDR2 SVGIG (reference sequence). This CDR3 is CAWTGASYNEQFF. CDR3 DNA: TGTGCCTGGACAGGGGCGTCCTACAATGAGCAGTTCTTC.

This clone was recorded a few times. The chain carries TRBV5-1 and TRBJ1-1, with 8 bases aligning to TRBD1. Per the germline V gene, CDR1 is SGHRS and CDR2 is YFSETQ. This CDR3 comprises 17 residues. J gave up 1 base and V 4 bases, and 12 bases lay outside the gene matches. CDR3 coding DNA: TGCGCCAGCAGCCTAGGACAGGGAGGGGTATGGAACACTGAAGCTTTCTTT. This encodes CASSLGQGGVWNTEAFF.

The chain uses TRBV28 and TRBJ2-7; maybe TRBD1 (5 bases). V lost 5 bases and J 6 bases, leaving 11 bases between the germline ends. The CDR3 is 12 amino acids. Per the germline V gene, CDR1 is MDHEN and CDR2 is SYDVKM. The CDR3 bases are TGTGCCAGCAGTGTCAGGACACTCGAGCAGTACTTC. Its protein product is CASSVRTLEQYF.

The J gene is TRBJ1-1, the V gene TRBV4-3; maybe TRBD1 (5 bases). V dropped 0 bases and J dropped 1 base, with 12 bases sitting between them. Germline V gives CDR1 LGHNA, CDR2 YSLEER. CDR3 size: 16 residues. CDR3 sequence (DNA): TGCGCCAGCAGCCAAGACGTACAGGCCCGGAACACTGAAGCTTTCTTT. Its protein product is CASSQDVQARNTEAFF.

In nucleotides, the CDR3 is TGTGCCTGTATCCCAGTTAGAGGAATTGAGCAGTTCTTC. It yields the protein CACIPVRGIEQFF. The chain joins TRBV30 to TRBJ2-1, with no clear D. CDR3 length equals 13 residues. Deletions cut 6 bases from V and 9 bases from J, with 18 bases between. Looked up from germline, CDR1 is GTSNPN and CDR2 is SVGIG (reference sequence).

This clone was detected only a few times. This rearrangement joins TRBV4-2 to TRBJ2-7; D is perhaps TRBD1 (5 bases). CDR3 length equals 13 residues. Germline V gives CDR1 LGHNA, CDR2 YNFKEQ. V lost 6 bases, J lost 3 bases, and 12 bases lay in between. CDR3 nucleotides: TGTGCCAGCAGGGAGTTAGGGGACTACGAGCAGTACTTC. This codes for CASRELGDYEQYF.

The chain carries TRBV28 and TRBJ2-7; no definite D call. Trimming shortened V by 5 bases and J by 2 bases, and 13 bases separated the two germline ends. Germline V gene sequence: CDR1 MDHEN, CDR2 SYDVKM. CDR3 size: 14 residues. The CDR3, as DNA: TGTGCCAGCAGTCCACCAGACATAGCCTACGAGCAGTACTTC. This codes for CASSPPDIAYEQYF.